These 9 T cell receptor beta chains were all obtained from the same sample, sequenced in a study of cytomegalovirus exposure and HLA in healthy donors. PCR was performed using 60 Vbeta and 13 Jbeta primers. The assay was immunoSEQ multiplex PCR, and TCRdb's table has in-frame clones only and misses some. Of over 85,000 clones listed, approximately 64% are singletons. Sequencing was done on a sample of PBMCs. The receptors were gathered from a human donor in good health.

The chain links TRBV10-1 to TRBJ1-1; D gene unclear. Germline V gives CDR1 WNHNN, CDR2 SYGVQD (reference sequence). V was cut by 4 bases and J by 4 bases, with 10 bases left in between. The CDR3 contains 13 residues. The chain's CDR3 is CASSVTPGTEAFF. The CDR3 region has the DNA TGCGCCAGCAGTGTCACCCCGGGCACTGAAGCTTTCTTT.

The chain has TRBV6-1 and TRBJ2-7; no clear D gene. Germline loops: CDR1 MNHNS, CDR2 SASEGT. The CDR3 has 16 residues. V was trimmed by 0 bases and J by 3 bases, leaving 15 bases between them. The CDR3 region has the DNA TGTGCCAGCAGTGAAGCTAGAGGCAGACCCTTCTACGAGCAGTACTTC. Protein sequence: CASSEARGRPFYEQYF.

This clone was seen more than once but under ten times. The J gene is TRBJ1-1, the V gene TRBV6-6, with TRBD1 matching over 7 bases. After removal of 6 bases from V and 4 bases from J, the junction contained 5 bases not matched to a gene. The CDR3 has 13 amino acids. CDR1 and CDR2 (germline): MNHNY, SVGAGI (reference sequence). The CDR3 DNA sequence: TGTGCCAGCAGCGGGACAGTTTTCACTGAAGCTTTCTTT. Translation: CASSGTVFTEAFF.

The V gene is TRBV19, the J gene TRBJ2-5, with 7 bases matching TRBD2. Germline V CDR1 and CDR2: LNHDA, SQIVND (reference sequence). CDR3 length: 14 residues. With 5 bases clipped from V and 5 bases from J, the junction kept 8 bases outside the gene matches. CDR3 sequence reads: CASSPERDGETQYF. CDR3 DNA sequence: TGTGCCAGTAGTCCCGAGCGGGACGGGGAGACCCAGTACTTC.

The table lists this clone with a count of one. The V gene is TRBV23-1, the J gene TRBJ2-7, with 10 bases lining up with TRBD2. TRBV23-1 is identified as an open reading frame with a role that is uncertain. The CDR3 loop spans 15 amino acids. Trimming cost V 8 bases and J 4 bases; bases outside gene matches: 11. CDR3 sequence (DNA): TGCGCCAGCCCCTTGATAGCGGGAGGACTATACGAGCAGTACTTC. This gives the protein CASPLIAGGLYEQYF.

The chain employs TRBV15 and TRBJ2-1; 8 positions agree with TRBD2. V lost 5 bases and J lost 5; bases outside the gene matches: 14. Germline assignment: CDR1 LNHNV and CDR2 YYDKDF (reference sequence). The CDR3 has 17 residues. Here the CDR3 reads CATSSFGSGSPHNEQFF. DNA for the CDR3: TGTGCCACCAGCTCATTTGGAAGCGGGAGTCCGCACAATGAGCAGTTCTTC.

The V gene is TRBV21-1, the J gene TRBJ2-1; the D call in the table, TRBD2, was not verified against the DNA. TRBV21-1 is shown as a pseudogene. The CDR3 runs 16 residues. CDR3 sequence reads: CASSKTLLAERNEQFF. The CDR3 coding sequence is TGTGCCAGCAGCAAAACCCTATTGGCGGAGCGGAATGAGCAGTTCTTC.

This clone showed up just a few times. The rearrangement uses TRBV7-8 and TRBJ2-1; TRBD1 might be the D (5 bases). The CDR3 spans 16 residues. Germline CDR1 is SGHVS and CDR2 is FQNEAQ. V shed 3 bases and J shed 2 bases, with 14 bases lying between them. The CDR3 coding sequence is TGTGCCAGCAGCTTCAGGGCTTCCCGTACCTACAATGAGCAGTTCTTC. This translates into CASSFRASRTYNEQFF.

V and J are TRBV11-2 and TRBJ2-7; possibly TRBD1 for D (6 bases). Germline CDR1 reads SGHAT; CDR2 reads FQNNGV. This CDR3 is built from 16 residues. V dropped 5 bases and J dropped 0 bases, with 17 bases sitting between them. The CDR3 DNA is TGTGCCAGCAGCCATCCCCGGGACAAAATCTCCTACGAGCAGTACTTC. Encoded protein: CASSHPRDKISYEQYF.